This passage covers 8 T cell receptor beta chains from one sample sequenced in a study of neurological immune-mediated disorders. Via MiXCR, TCRdb re-called the 5' RACE reads, giving one row per CDR3 protein. The sample has tens of thousands of distinct CDR3 sequences, roughly 1.6% seen once. Sequencing was performed on PBMCs. These receptors came from a woman younger than 45 with multiple sclerosis.

This clonotype occurred many times. The rearrangement joins TRBV25-1 to TRBJ2-3; the D is unclear. The germline gives CDR1 MGHDK, CDR2 SYGVNS. Trimming removed 8 bases at V and 2 bases at J, with 8 bases between. This CDR3 has 12 amino acids. This chain's CDR3 is CASGFFTDTQYF. CDR3 coding DNA: TGTGCCAGCGGATTTTTCACAGATACGCAGTATTTT. The complete variable domain, with remaining parts taken from reference TRBV25-1 and TRBJ2-3, reads EADIYQTPRYLVIGTGKKITLECSQTMGHDKMYWYQQDPGMELHLIHYSYGVNSTEKGDLSSESTVSRIRTEHFPLTLESARPSHTSQYLCASGFFTDTQYFGPGTRLTVL.

This clonotype was recorded at least ten times. This chain connects TRBV20-1 to TRBJ2-3; 8 bases are shared with TRBD2. The V gene's germline CDR1 is DFQATT and CDR2 SNEGSKA (reference sequence). This CDR3 comprises 16 residues. The V gene end was trimmed by 0 bases and the J gene end by 4 bases; junction bases not matched to a gene: 9. CDR3 region: CSARDPGTRGPDTQYF. CDR3 in DNA: TGCAGTGCTAGAGATCCCGGGACTAGGGGTCCAGATACGCAGTATTTT.

This clonotype was counted ten times or more. The rearrangement uses TRBV6-6 and TRBJ2-1; TRBD2 might be the D (5 bases). V dropped 5 bases and J dropped 7 bases, with 12 bases sitting between them. The CDR3 is made up of 13 amino acids. CDR1 and CDR2 from the germline V gene are MNHNY and SVGAGI (reference sequence). The CDR3 DNA is TGTGCCAGCAGTCCCGAGGGTTCGAATGAGCAGTTCTTC. Translation gives CASSPEGSNEQFF.

CDR3 DNA sequence: TGCAGTGCCACAACTGGGACTAGCATTCCAGATACGCAGTATTTT. Translation: CSATTGTSIPDTQYF. The V gene is TRBV20-1, the J gene TRBJ2-3, with 9 bases matching TRBD2. The CDR3 contains 15 residues. Germline-derived CDR1 and CDR2 are DFQATT and SNEGSKA (reference sequence). V was clipped by 6 bases and J by 4 bases; unmatched bases: 11.

This clonotype was seen many times. V is TRBV6-2 or TRBV6-3 and J is TRBJ2-7; D may be TRBD2 (5 bases). The CDR3 is 13 amino acids. Trimming removed 8 bases at V and 6 bases at J, with 17 bases between. Germline V gene sequence: CDR1 MNHEY, CDR2 SVGEGT. The CDR3 reads CASWPGYSLEQYF. In nucleotides, the CDR3 is TGTGCCAGCTGGCCGGGATATAGCCTCGAGCAGTACTTC.

This clonotype was seen at least ten times. The CDR3 sequence is CASSPDRGGRGYGYTF. CDR3 DNA: TGCGCCAGCAGCCCCGACAGGGGAGGGCGAGGCTATGGCTACACCTTC. The genes are TRBV5-1 and TRBJ1-2, with 8 bases aligning to TRBD1. Trimming removed 4 bases from V and 4 bases from J; junction bases left unmatched: 12. Germline-derived CDR1 and CDR2 are SGHRS and YFSETQ. There are 16 residues in the CDR3.

This clonotype appeared many times. V and J are TRBV20-1 and TRBJ2-1; perhaps TRBD2 as D (5 bases). V lost 3 bases and J 2 bases, leaving 8 bases between the germline ends. The CDR3 consists of 13 residues. Germline loops: CDR1 DFQATT, CDR2 SNEGSKA (reference sequence). The CDR3 sequence is CSASYGAYNEQFF. CDR3 sequence (DNA): TGCAGTGCTAGTTACGGGGCCTACAATGAGCAGTTCTTC.

This clonotype showed up many times. This chain links TRBV20-1 with TRBJ2-1; 11 positions agree with TRBD2. The germline CDR1 and CDR2 sequences are DFQATT and SNEGSKA (reference sequence). The CDR3 consists of 17 residues. The J segment lost 5 bases and the V segment lost 0 bases, leaving 9 bases of the junction unmatched. CDR3 loop: CSARDPSGGPRHNEQFF. In DNA form, the CDR3 reads TGCAGTGCTAGAGATCCTAGCGGGGGGCCGCGACACAATGAGCAGTTCTTC.